The rows below give T cell receptor beta chains drawn from one sample of a study of blood T cell repertoires in COVID-19. TCRdb keeps only in-frame clones here, not all; method: immunoSEQ multiplex PCR. The sample lists 280,000 or so clones, around 87% occurring once. The specimen sequenced was PBMCs or T cells enriched from blood (not recorded which). These receptors came from a woman aged 18-30 years with acute COVID-19. CDR3s leave out the opening cysteine and the closing phenylalanine or tryptophan.

SVMGLAGGRRGNEQF,TRBV29-1
ASGLAAGGSGNTIY,TRBV12-5
ASSLGLQSGRETQY,TRBV5-1
ASSLQQGVNTEAF,TRBV5-1
ASSQVLAGAASGDTQY,TRBV4-3
ATSSDREYGYT,TRBV15
AWSPFSSYNSPLH,TRBV30
ASSLGDTRSYEQY,TRBV5-1
ASSLQGYGYT,TRBV27
ASSLLSGGGSGEKLF,TRBV5-5
ASSLGGVSTGSTDTQY,TRBV7-9
SVEDQNSREGRAF,TRBV29-1
ASSLDRDRGLDEAF,TRBV11-2
ATSGAGEREAYEQY,TRBV15
ASSLAGGGAVQGTQY,TRBV7-3
ASGGARDEQY,TRBV6-7